This TCR beta chain was observed in a study of blood T cell repertoires in COVID-19. Study in general: The United States, Italy and Spain supplied acute and convalescent COVID-19 samples. PBMCs, B-cell-depleted T cells, or T cells were the source of the cDNA or gDNA that made up the material.

Original processing methods: Reference gene primers were amplified, and this amplification served to estimate nucleated cell counts. TCRdb's copy holds only in-frame clones and misses some; the assay was immunoSEQ multiplex PCR. For V, J and clone size, that table is used; D and trimming come from the DNA. Among approximately 190,000 clones listed, 70% to 85% were seen once. With respect to this clone: The sample holds other DNA sequences that translate to the same CDR3.

Sequencing was carried out using peripheral blood. This sequence originates from a human donor with acute or convalescent COVID-19. The donor label of this sample is uncertain.

The CDR3 is CASSLRGTEAFF. The CDR3 bases are TGTGCCAGCAGCTTGAGGGGGACTGAAGCTTTCTTT. This chain joins TRBV5-6 and TRBJ1-1; D may be TRBD1 (6 bases). V lost 1 base and J 5 bases, leaving 6 bases between the germline ends. This CDR3 region has 12 residues. Germline lookup yields CDR1 SGHDT and CDR2 YYEEEE.